This T cell receptor (beta chain) was sequenced in a study of cytomegalovirus exposure and HLA in healthy donors. Study observations and caveats: Roughly uniform depth of sequencing across donors was assumed in presence/absence analyses. Despite most TCR sequences being rare, some public TCRs occurred in many donors.

The table lists this clone with a few counts. Its antigen is still unknown. Germline CDR1 reads MNHEY; CDR2 reads SMNVEV (reference sequence). CDR3 length: 18 amino acids. Unmatched junction bases numbered 13, after V lost 5 bases and J lost 2 bases. PCR was performed using 60 Vbeta and 13 Jbeta primers. Data came from immunoSEQ multiplex PCR; TCRdb stores just in-frame clones and leaves some out. This table holds some 130,000 clones, around 73% found once. What was sequenced was PBMCs. The chain recombines TRBV27 with TRBJ2-1, with TRBD2 matching over 9 bases. This clonotype was obtained from a female donor in good health and CMV-seronegative. CDR3 sequence reads: CASSRRGTSHFPYNEQFF. CDR3 in DNA: TGTGCCAGCAGTCGAAGGGGGACTAGCCACTTTCCCTACAATGAGCAGTTCTTC.